This T cell receptor (beta chain) derives from a study of shared clonotypes between healthy human individuals. Using immunoSEQ multiplex PCR, the repertoire was profiled, and TCRdb retains in-frame clones only, with some absent. The sample lists approximately 2,000,000 clones; around 93% were seen once. V lost 0 bases and J lost 8, with 5 bases in between. Looked up from germline, CDR1 is LNHDA and CDR2 is SQIVND (reference sequence). The CDR3 extends over 12 amino acids. Terminally differentiated effector memory CD45RA+ cells were excluded from the naive CD8 cells, which were CD45RO-negative and positively selected for CCR7. Healthy HIV-negative adults without recent acute infections or vaccinations served as donors.

The source is a man aged 18 to 29 in good health. Some clones in this sample may be carry-over from other donors' samples. The sample comprised naive CD8+ T cells from PBMCs. The rearrangement uses TRBV19 and TRBJ2-1, with D unclear. CDR3 residues: CASSIDGHEQFF. The CDR3 DNA reads TGTGCCAGTAGTATAGATGGGCATGAGCAGTTCTTC.